The clone carrying this T cell receptor (beta chain) was picked up one time. The antigen is undetermined. The sample is drawn from a study of OX40 agonist ivuxolimab in advanced cancers. The wider study: Patients were treated with ivuxolimab, an agonistic anti-OX40 (CD134) antibody.

Generated by immunoSEQ multiplex PCR, the TCRdb table keeps only in-frame clones and is missing some. The sample yields over 80,000 clones, about 90% seen once. The study, taken as a whole, reports: Certain nonresponders likewise exhibited a low normalized T-cell clonal expansion.

The CDR3 has 13 amino acids. With 5 bases clipped from V and 10 bases from J, the junction kept 4 bases outside the gene matches. The germline V gene has CDR1 SEHNR and CDR2 FQNEAQ (reference sequence). The genes are TRBV7-9 and TRBJ2-1; 11 bases align to TRBD2. The TCR was taken from an adult with an advanced solid tumor such as melanoma, head and neck, liver or kidney cancer. Specimen: CD4+ or CD8+ T cells sorted from blood, collected in a trial of the OX40 agonist ivuxolimab. DNA for the CDR3: TGTGCCAGCAGCCCCCGACTAGCGGGGGAGCAGTTCTTC. Translating gives CASSPRLAGEQFF.